These 27 T cell receptor beta chains share one sample of origin, sequenced in a study of shared clonotypes between healthy human individuals (dated by TCRdb to 2018 to 2020). To prepare the library, the immunoSEQ multiplex PCR assay was applied. TCRdb took this table from immuneACCESS and kept in-frame rearrangements with V and J called. Such tables lack part of the clones; where checked against another copy, unresolved V genes explain under half of the gap, and the rest is unexplained. Counted in this sample were a few hundred thousand clones; about nine tenths of them appeared once. The leading ten clones occupy 15% to 20% of the sample. The specimen sequenced was memory CD8+ T cells sorted from blood. Interpreted using the paper, the cell subset or site label stands for: CD45RO+ cells pooled with CCR7-negative TemRA cells. These receptors all come from a man younger than 35 in good health.

The gene calls are TRBV28 and TRBJ2-7; D gene ambiguous. Between the trimmed V and J ends, which lost 3 bases and 0 bases, there was a span of 6 bases. The CDR3 runs 13 residues. The germline CDR1 and CDR2 sequences are MDHEN and SYDVKM. The CDR3 region has the DNA TGTGCCAGCAGTTTGCACACCTCCTACGAGCAGTACTTC. This codes for CASSLHTSYEQYF.

CDR3 bases: TGTGCCAGCAGCTTACTCGGACAGGGCGGCACTGAAGCTTTCTTT. Encoded protein: CASSLLGQGGTEAFF. The V call is TRBV7-8, the J call TRBJ1-1; TRBD1 agrees at 8 bases. CDR1 is SGHVS, CDR2 FQNEAQ, per germline. V dropped 2 bases and J dropped 4; count of bases not matched to a gene: 6. The CDR3 has 15 amino acids. Based on the CDR3 plus reference TRBV7-8 and TRBJ1-1, the full variable domain is GAGVSQSPRYKVAKRGQDVALRCDPISGHVSLFWYQQALGQGPEFLTYFQNEAQLDKSGLPSDRFFAERPEGSVSTLKIQRTQQEDSAVYLCASSLLGQGGTEAFFGQGTRLTVV.

This clone showed up just a few times. The rearrangement uses TRBV21-1 and TRBJ1-2; the table's D call, TRBD1, was not checked against the DNA. TRBV21-1 is a pseudogene. The CDR3 length is 12 residues. Here the CDR3 reads CARPRDNYGYTF. In DNA form, the CDR3 reads TGTGCCAGACCCAGGGATAACTATGGCTACACCTTC.

V is TRBV4-1 and J is TRBJ1-2; D possibly corresponds to TRBD1 (5 bases). The V and J ends lost 4 bases and 2 bases respectively, with 17 bases between them. Germline lookup yields CDR1 MGHRA and CDR2 YSYEKL. There are 16 residues in the CDR3. This chain's CDR3 is CASSPALTGVNYGYTF. CDR3 coding DNA: TGCGCCAGCAGCCCAGCCCTTACAGGAGTCAACTATGGCTACACCTTC.

The rearrangement joins TRBV28 to TRBJ2-3; the D gene is possibly TRBD2 (6 bases). V was pared by 11 bases and J by 6 bases, with 21 bases between. CDR1 MDHEN and CDR2 SYDVKM come from the germline V gene. The CDR3 contains 14 residues. This CDR3 is CASSQRGAKDTQYF. The CDR3, as DNA: TGTGCCTCCTCGCAGCGCGGGGCAAAGGATACGCAGTATTTT.

The chain combines TRBV30 with TRBJ1-1; TRBD1 is a possible D gene (5 bases). From germline, CDR1 is GTSNPN and CDR2 SVGIG (reference sequence). The CDR3 is made up of 13 amino acids. In nucleotides, the CDR3 is TGTGCTTACCGGGGCTTGATGAACACTGAAGCTTTCTTT. This gives the protein CAYRGLMNTEAFF.

This clone showed up just a few times. V usage is TRBV28 and J usage is TRBJ1-1; TRBD1 agrees at 8 bases. Germline V gives CDR1 MDHEN, CDR2 SYDVKM. The CDR3 spans 16 residues. The V and J ends lost 4 bases and 4 bases, in that order; junction bases with no gene match: 11. CDR3 sequence (DNA): TGTGCCAGCAGTTCGGACAGGGCCATTAGGGGCACTGAAGCTTTCTTT. The encoded protein is CASSSDRAIRGTEAFF.

The count of this clone is one. The chain carries TRBV5-1 and TRBJ2-7; TRBD1 matches 9 bases. V was pared by 2 bases and J by 5 bases, with 5 bases of the junction left unmatched. Germline V gene lookup returns CDR1 SGHRS and CDR2 YFSETQ. The CDR3 contains 14 residues. Here the CDR3 DNA reads TGCGCCAGCAGCTTAGGGACAGGGCTCCACGAGCAGTACTTC. Amino acids: CASSLGTGLHEQYF.

CDR3 in amino acids: CASRDDGSYEQYF. As DNA, the CDR3 is TGCGCCAGCAGGGACGACGGTTCCTACGAGCAGTACTTC. The J gene is TRBJ2-7, the V gene TRBV4-1; D unclear. In germline, CDR1 is MGHRA, CDR2 YSYEKL. Trimming shortened V by 6 bases and J by 1 base, and 10 bases separated the two germline ends. This CDR3 comprises 13 residues.

This rearrangement joins TRBV7-9 to TRBJ2-3; possible D gene TRBD2, 5 bases. CDR1 and CDR2 (germline): SEHNR, FQNEAQ (reference sequence). V lost 5 bases and J 0 bases, leaving 12 bases between the germline ends. The CDR3 runs 15 residues. The CDR3 sequence is CASSPLGGSTDTQYF. The CDR3 region has the DNA TGTGCCAGCAGCCCGCTAGGCGGGAGCACAGATACGCAGTATTTT.

The chain employs TRBV13 and TRBJ2-5; 9 nucleotides line up with TRBD2. With 0 bases clipped from V and 3 bases from J, the junction kept 8 bases outside the gene matches. Germline assignment: CDR1 PRHDT and CDR2 FYEKMQ (reference sequence). This CDR3 region has 17 residues. CDR3 DNA: TGTGCCAGCAGCTTAGGGTTGGGTAGCGGGAGTGAAGAGACCCAGTACTTC. Its protein is CASSLGLGSGSEETQYF.

The V and J genes are TRBV6-1 and TRBJ2-7; D ambiguous. Trimming cost V 5 bases and J 2 bases, with 16 bases left between them. Germline lookup yields CDR1 MNHNS and CDR2 SASEGT. The CDR3 has 15 residues. The CDR3: CASSQGSAAPYEQYF. The CDR3 bases are TGTGCCAGCAGTCAAGGGTCCGCTGCCCCCTACGAGCAGTACTTC.

The rearrangement joins TRBV6-1 to TRBJ1-2, with 7 bases lining up with TRBD1. The CDR3 length is 15 residues. The V segment lost 0 bases and the J segment 2 bases; nucleotides outside the gene matches: 3. The germline gives CDR1 MNHNS, CDR2 SASEGT. The CDR3 nucleotides are TGTGCCAGCAGTGAAGCTCCGACAGGGAACTATGGCTACACCTTC. Protein: CASSEAPTGNYGYTF.

This clone was seen ten or more times. CDR3 coding DNA: TGTGCCAGCAGCTTAAGAGGAGTTAATTCACCCCTCCACTTT. Its translation is CASSLRGVNSPLHF. The chain uses TRBV7-3 and TRBJ1-6, with D unresolved. Germline V gene data show CDR1 as SGHTA and CDR2 as FQGTGA. Trimming took 1 base from V and 6 from J, leaving 7 bases between them. The CDR3 sequence is 14 residues long. Looking up the rest from reference TRBV7-3 and TRBJ1-6 gives the full variable domain: GAGVSQTPSNKVTEKGKYVELRCDPISGHTALYWYRQSLGQGPEFLIYFQGTGAADDSGLPNDRFFAVRPEGSVSTLKIQRTERGDSAVYLCASSLRGVNSPLHFGNGTRLTVT.

The chain is built from TRBV4-1 and TRBJ1-1; no clear D. Per the germline V gene, CDR1 is MGHRA and CDR2 is YSYEKL. V was pared by 4 bases and J by 10 bases, with 19 bases between. The CDR3 length is 14 residues. The DNA for the CDR3 is TGCGCCAGCAGCCCCCTCTTCGGGCCCCTGGGAGCTTTCTTT. It codes for CASSPLFGPLGAFF.

J is TRBJ1-2 and V is TRBV29-1; D is ambiguous. V was trimmed by 3 bases and J by 2 bases, leaving 13 bases between them. The CDR3 sequence is 14 residues long. The germline gives CDR1 SQVTM, CDR2 ANQGSEA. The CDR3 here is CSVEGKPPNYGYTF. The DNA for the CDR3 is TGCAGCGTTGAGGGGAAGCCACCAAACTATGGCTACACCTTC.

This clone was observed a single time. The J gene is TRBJ1-2, the V gene TRBV4-1, with 8 bases that match TRBD1. V trimming: 4 bases; J trimming: 7 bases; junction bases outside the gene matches: 14. Germline lookup yields CDR1 MGHRA and CDR2 YSYEKL. The CDR3 loop spans 16 amino acids. The CDR3 loop reads CASSLPWSRGRVGYTF. The CDR3 region has the DNA TGCGCCAGCAGCCTTCCCTGGAGCAGGGGGCGCGTTGGCTACACCTTC.

V gene TRBV11-2 combines with J gene TRBJ1-1, with D unresolved. V was cut by 4 bases and J by 3 bases, with 18 bases left in between. There are 16 residues in the CDR3. The germline V gene has CDR1 SGHAT and CDR2 FQNNGV. DNA of the CDR3: TGTGCCAGCAGCTCATCGTCGGGTCCTGGGGACACTGAAGCTTTCTTT. This codes for CASSSSSGPGDTEAFF.

The chain couples TRBV5-6 to TRBJ2-3; 8 nucleotides line up with TRBD1. CDR1 SGHDT and CDR2 YYEEEE come from the germline V gene. CDR3 length equals 14 residues. J gave up 4 bases and V 4 bases, and 5 bases lay outside the gene matches. The CDR3: CASSEGQGPDTQYF. The CDR3, as DNA: TGTGCCAGCAGCGAAGGACAGGGACCAGATACGCAGTATTTT.

This chain uses TRBV28 with TRBJ1-6; D is perhaps TRBD1 (6 bases). The CDR3 totals 18 residues. CDR1 is MDHEN, CDR2 SYDVKM, per germline. V dropped 6 bases and J dropped 0 bases, with 18 bases sitting between them. The DNA of the CDR3 is TGTGCCAGCAGGCGACAGGACAGTATCAGCTCCTATAATTCACCCCTCCACTTT. Translated: CASRRQDSISSYNSPLHF.

The chain combines TRBV9 with TRBJ1-3; weak D call: TRBD1 (5 bases). Per the germline V gene, CDR1 is SGDLS and CDR2 is YYNGEE. V was cut by 0 bases and J by 2 bases, with 9 bases left in between. The CDR3 is 15 residues long. In DNA form, the CDR3 reads TGTGCCAGCAGCGTAGAGGGGATCCCTGGAAACACCATATATTTT. It specifies CASSVEGIPGNTIYF.

The genes are TRBV29-1 and TRBJ1-2, with a weak D call TRBD1 (5 bases). The CDR3 has 15 amino acids. The germline V gene has CDR1 SQVTM and CDR2 ANQGSEA. Trimming took off 2 bases at V and 3 bases at J, with 16 bases between the two ends. The CDR3 is CSVETDDRLYYGYTF. The CDR3 nucleotides are TGCAGCGTTGAAACCGACGACAGATTGTACTATGGCTACACCTTC.

The chain couples TRBV10-3 to TRBJ2-7; D remains unclear. The CDR3 is made up of 14 amino acids. CDR1 and CDR2 from the germline V gene are ENHRY and SYGVKD. The ends were cut back, 6 bases at V and 0 bases at J, with 12 bases in the middle. The CDR3 DNA is TGTGCCATCAGGGGCAGGTCCAGCTCCTACGAGCAGTACTTC. Translation: CAIRGRSSSYEQYF.

This rearrangement joins TRBV10-3 to TRBJ2-2; 7 bases fit TRBD1. Germline V gene data show CDR1 as ENHRY and CDR2 as SYGVKD. Trimming at V came to 2 bases and at J to 4 bases, leaving 10 bases not matched to a gene. The CDR3 has 17 amino acids. The CDR3 sequence is CAISEDGQERATGELFF. The CDR3 DNA reads TGTGCCATCAGTGAGGACGGACAGGAACGAGCCACCGGGGAGCTGTTTTTT.

V is TRBV6-5 and J is TRBJ2-3; 9 bases line up with TRBD2. This CDR3 comprises 14 residues. The germline gives CDR1 MNHEY, CDR2 SVGAGI. Losses at the gene ends were 5 bases for V and 4 bases for J; bases not matched to a gene: 4. The CDR3 loop is CASSQTSGPDTQYF. The CDR3 DNA reads TGTGCCAGCAGTCAGACTAGCGGTCCAGATACGCAGTATTTT.

V usage is TRBV12-5 and J usage is TRBJ2-7; TRBD1 matches 7 bases. Germline CDR1 LGHNT, CDR2 FRNRAP. The CDR3 is 11 residues long. The CDR3 bases are TGTGCCTGGGACAGCATACTTGAGCAGTACTTC. Translated: CAWDSILEQYF.

The count of this clone is one. The chain carries TRBV18 and TRBJ2-3; TRBD2 might be the D (5 bases). The germline V gene has CDR1 KGHSH and CDR2 LQKENI. V lost 2 bases, J lost 10 bases, and 13 bases lay in between. This CDR3 region has 13 residues. In DNA, the CDR3 is TGTGCCAGCTCACCAAGAGGACTCACCCCGCAGTATTTT. Amino acid sequence: CASSPRGLTPQYF.